This is a list of T cell receptor beta chains from one sample in a study of blood T cell repertoires in COVID-19. TCRdb's table, derived via immunoSEQ multiplex PCR, lists solely in-frame clones and lacks some. The sample has roughly 35,000 clones, 93% seen once; the top ten hold roughly 5%. Input material: peripheral blood. These receptors all stem from a human donor in a cohort sampled during active COVID-19. CDR3s include the opening cysteine and the closing phenylalanine or tryptophan. The order of the fields is V gene, clone size, D gene, CDR3 length, J gene, CDR3 protein, CDR3 DNA. The D gene is left open where the match is weak. For some rows the clone size is stated as once, few or many, or as a class when expanded; others skip it.

>TRBV7-3|-|-|14|TRBJ2-5
CASSLIGGEETQYF
TGTGCCAGCAGCTTAATCGGCGGGGAAGAGACCCAGTACTTC
>TRBV11-2|-|-|15|TRBJ1-3
CASSDGGPSGNTIYF
TGTGCCAGCAGCGACGGGGGTCCCTCTGGAAACACCATATATTTT
>TRBV7-2|-|TRBD2|13|TRBJ2-7
CASSRERESEQYF
TGTGCCAGCTCGCGGGAGCGGGAGAGCGAGCAGTACTTC
>TRBV19|-|-|14|TRBJ2-3
CASSIAGVTDTQYF
TGTGCCAGTAGTATAGCGGGAGTCACAGATACGCAGTATTTT
>TRBV7-6|-|-|13|TRBJ1-1
CASSWEENTEAFF
TGTGCCAGCAGCTGGGAGGAGAACACTGAAGCTTTCTTT
>TRBV9|-|TRBD2|16|TRBJ2-1
CASSVGLAASYNEQFF
TGTGCCAGCAGCGTTGGACTAGCGGCCTCCTACAATGAGCAGTTCTTC
>TRBV27|-|TRBD2|13|TRBJ2-7
CASWTSVSYEQYF
TGTGCCAGCTGGACTAGCGTTTCCTACGAGCAGTACTTC
>TRBV7-9|once|TRBD1|18|TRBJ2-1
CASSLIPGQASSYNEQFF
TGTGCCAGCAGCTTAATCCCGGGACAGGCGAGCTCCTACAATGAGCAGTTCTTC
>TRBV6-2/TRBV6-3|-|TRBD1|12|TRBJ1-1
CASSYRQGEAFF
TGTGCCAGCAGTTACCGACAGGGAGAGGCTTTCTTT
>TRBV6-1|-|-|16|TRBJ2-1
CASSESGPSSYNEQFF
TGTGCCAGCAGTGAAAGCGGACCCAGCTCCTACAATGAGCAGTTCTTC
>TRBV3-1/TRBV3-2|-|-|17|TRBJ1-6
CASSQVVGPNNNSPLHF
TGTGCCAGCAGCCAAGTTGTTGGCCCCAACAATAATTCACCCCTCCACTTT
>TRBV7-2|-|-|15|TRBJ2-1
CASSSTRDSYNEQFF
TGTGCCAGCAGCTCGACTAGAGACTCCTACAATGAGCAGTTCTTC
>TRBV18|-|TRBD1|15|TRBJ1-5
CASSPTGTALEPQHF
TGTGCCAGCTCACCCACGGGGACAGCCCTTGAGCCCCAGCATTTT
>TRBV2|once|-|12|TRBJ1-1
CASSESGIRAFF
TGTGCCAGCAGTGAATCGGGGATACGAGCTTTCTTT
>TRBV19|once|-|15|TRBJ2-7
CASSMGPHGSYEQYF
TGTGCCAGTAGTATGGGTCCTCACGGGTCCTACGAGCAGTACTTC
>TRBV28|few|TRBD1|14|TRBJ2-7
CASSSQGSSYEQYF
TGTGCCAGCAGTTCACAGGGGAGCTCCTACGAGCAGTACTTC
>TRBV5-8|-|-|15|TRBJ2-7
CASSPWEIADYEQYF
TGTGCCAGCAGCCCCTGGGAAATAGCGGACTACGAGCAGTACTTC
>TRBV7-9|-|-|13|TRBJ2-3
CASSTLLAHTQYF
TGTGCCAGCAGCACCTTACTAGCACATACGCAGTATTTT
>TRBV4-1|-|-|12|TRBJ1-2
CASSQQGYGYTF
TGCGCCAGCAGCCAACAGGGGTATGGCTACACCTTC
>TRBV10-3|-|TRBD2|14|TRBJ2-3
CAISDRTSVNTQYF
TGTGCCATCAGTGACAGGACTAGCGTGAATACGCAGTATTTT
>TRBV2|-|TRBD1|14|TRBJ2-7
CASSTDRGSYEQYF
TGTGCCAGCAGTACCGACAGGGGTTCCTACGAGCAGTACTTC
>TRBV28|-|TRBD1|15|TRBJ2-7
CASSFFSGTAYEQYF
TGTGCCAGCAGTTTCTTTTCCGGGACAGCCTACGAGCAGTACTTC
>TRBV27|-|-|12|TRBJ2-7
CASSSRGYEQYF
TGTGCCAGCAGTTCCAGGGGCTACGAGCAGTACTTC